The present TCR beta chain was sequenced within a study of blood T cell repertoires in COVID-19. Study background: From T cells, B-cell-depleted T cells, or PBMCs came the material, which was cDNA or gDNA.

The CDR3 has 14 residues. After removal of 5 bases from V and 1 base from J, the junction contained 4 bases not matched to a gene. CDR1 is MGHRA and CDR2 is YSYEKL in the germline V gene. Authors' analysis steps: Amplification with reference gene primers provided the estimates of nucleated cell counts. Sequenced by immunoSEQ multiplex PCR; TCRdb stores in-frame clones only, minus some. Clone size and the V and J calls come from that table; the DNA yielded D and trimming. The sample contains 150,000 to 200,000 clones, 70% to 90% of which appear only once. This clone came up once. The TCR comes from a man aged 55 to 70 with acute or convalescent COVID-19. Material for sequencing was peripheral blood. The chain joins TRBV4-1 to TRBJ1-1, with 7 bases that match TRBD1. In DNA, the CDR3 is TGCGCCAGCAGCTACCGGGACAGGAACACTGAAGCTTTCTTT. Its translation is CASSYRDRNTEAFF.